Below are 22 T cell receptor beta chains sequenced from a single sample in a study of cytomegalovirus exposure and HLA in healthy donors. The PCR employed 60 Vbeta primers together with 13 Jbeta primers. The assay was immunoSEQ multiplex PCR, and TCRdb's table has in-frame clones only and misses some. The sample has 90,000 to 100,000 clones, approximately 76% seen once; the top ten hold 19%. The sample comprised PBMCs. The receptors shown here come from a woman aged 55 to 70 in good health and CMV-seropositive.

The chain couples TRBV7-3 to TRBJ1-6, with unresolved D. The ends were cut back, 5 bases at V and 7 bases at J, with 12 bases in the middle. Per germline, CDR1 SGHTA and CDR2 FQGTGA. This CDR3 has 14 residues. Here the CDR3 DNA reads TGTGCCAGCAGCCCGGGGATGGAAAATTCACCCCTCCACTTT. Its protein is CASSPGMENSPLHF.

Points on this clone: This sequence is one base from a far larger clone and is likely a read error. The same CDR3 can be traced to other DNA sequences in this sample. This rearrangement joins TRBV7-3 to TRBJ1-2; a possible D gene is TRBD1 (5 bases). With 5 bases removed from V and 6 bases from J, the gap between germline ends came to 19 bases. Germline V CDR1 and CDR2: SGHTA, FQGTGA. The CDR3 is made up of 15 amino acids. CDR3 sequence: CASSQERLARDGYTF. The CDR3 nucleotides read TGTGCCAGCAGCCAAGAAAGACTGGCCAGGGATGGCTACACCTTC. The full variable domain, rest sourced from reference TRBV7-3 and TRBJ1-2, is GAGVSQTPSNKVTEKGKYVELRCDPISGHTALYWYRQSLGQGPEFLIYFQGTGAADDSGLPNDRFFAVRPEGSVSTLKIQRTERGDSAVYLCASSQERLARDGYTFGSGTRLTVV.

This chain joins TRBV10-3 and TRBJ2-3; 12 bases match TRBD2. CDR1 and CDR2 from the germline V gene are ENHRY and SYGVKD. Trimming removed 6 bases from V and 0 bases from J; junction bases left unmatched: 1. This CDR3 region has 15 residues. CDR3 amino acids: CAIRGTSGSTDTQYF. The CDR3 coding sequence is TGTGCCATCAGGGGGACTAGCGGGAGCACAGATACGCAGTATTTT.

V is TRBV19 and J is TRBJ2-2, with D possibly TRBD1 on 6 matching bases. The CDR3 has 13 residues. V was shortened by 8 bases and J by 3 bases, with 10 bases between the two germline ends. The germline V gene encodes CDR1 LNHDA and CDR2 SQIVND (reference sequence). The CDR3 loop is CASQTGYTGELFF. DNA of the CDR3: TGTGCCAGTCAGACAGGTTACACCGGGGAGCTGTTTTTT. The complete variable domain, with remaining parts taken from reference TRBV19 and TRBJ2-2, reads DGGITQSPKYLFRKEGQNVTLSCEQNLNHDAMYWYRQDPGQGLRLIYYSQIVNDFQKGDIAEGYSVSREKKESFPLTVTSAQKNPTAFYLCASQTGYTGELFFGEGSRLTVL.

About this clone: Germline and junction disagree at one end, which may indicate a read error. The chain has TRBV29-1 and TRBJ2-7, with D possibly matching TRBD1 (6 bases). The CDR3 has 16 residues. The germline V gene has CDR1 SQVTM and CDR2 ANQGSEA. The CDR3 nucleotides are TGCAGCGTCGAAGGAGGAGAAGGACAGACCCTACGAGGGCAGTACTTC. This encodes CSVEGGEGQTLRGQYF.

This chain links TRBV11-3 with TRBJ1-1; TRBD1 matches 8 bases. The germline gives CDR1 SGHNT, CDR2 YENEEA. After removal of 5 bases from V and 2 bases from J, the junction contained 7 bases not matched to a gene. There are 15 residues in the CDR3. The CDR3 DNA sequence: TGTGCCAGCAGCCTGACAGGGGAAGGCAACACTGAAGCTTTCTTT. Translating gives CASSLTGEGNTEAFF.

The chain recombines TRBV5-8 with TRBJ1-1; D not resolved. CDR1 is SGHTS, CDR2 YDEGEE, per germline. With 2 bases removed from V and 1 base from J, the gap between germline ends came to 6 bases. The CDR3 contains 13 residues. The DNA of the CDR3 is TGTGCCAGCAGCTTTGAGAGGAACACTGAAGCTTTCTTT. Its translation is CASSFERNTEAFF.

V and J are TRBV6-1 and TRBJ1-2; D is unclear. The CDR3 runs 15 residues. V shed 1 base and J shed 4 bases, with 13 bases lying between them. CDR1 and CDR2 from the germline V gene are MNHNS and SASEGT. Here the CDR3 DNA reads TGTGCCAGCAGTGAAGGGGTAGGGAGAGGCTATGGCTACACCTTC. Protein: CASSEGVGRGYGYTF.

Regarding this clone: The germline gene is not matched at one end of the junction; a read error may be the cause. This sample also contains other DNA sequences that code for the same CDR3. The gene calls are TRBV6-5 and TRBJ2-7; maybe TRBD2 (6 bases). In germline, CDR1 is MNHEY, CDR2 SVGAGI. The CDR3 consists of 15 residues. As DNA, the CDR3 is TGTGCCAGCAGATACTCCGGGACTCGGATCAACGAGCAGTACTTC. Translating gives CASRYSGTRINEQYF.

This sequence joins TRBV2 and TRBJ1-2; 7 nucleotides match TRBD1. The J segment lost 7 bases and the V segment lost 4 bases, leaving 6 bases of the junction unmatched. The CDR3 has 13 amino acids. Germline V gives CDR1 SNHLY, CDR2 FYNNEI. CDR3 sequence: CASSGQGEAGYTF. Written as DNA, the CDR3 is TGTGCCAGCAGTGGACAGGGCGAAGCTGGCTACACCTTC.

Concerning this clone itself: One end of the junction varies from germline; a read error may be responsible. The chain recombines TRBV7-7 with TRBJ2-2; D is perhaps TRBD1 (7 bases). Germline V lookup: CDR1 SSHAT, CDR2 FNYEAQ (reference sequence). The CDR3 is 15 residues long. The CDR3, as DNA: TGTGCTAGCAGCCTCCAGGGGGGGAACACCGGGGAGCTGTTTTTT. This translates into CASSLQGGNTGELFF.

CDR3 bases: TGTGCCACCAGCAGAGATTACAGATCCCGGGAGGCCCAGTACTTC. Residues: CATSRDYRSREAQYF. The chain uses TRBV15 and TRBJ2-5; TRBD2 agrees at 7 bases. Germline-derived CDR1 and CDR2 are LNHNV and YYDKDF (reference sequence). The V segment lost 0 bases and the J segment 9 bases; nucleotides outside the gene matches: 10. The CDR3 totals 15 residues.

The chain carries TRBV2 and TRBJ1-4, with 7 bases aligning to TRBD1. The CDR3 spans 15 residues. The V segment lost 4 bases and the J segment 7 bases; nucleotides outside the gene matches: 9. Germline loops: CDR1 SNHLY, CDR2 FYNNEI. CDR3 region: CASSGTGTPSEKLFF. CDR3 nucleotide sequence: TGTGCCAGCAGTGGGACAGGCACTCCGAGTGAAAAACTGTTTTTT.

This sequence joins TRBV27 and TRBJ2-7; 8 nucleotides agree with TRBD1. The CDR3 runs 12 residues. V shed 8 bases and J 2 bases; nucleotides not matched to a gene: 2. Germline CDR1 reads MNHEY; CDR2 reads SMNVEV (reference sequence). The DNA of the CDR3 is TGTGCCAGCTCGACAGGGGCCTACGAGCAGTACTTC. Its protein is CASSTGAYEQYF.

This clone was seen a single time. This CDR3 reads CASRTGNSPLHF. The DNA for the CDR3 is TGTGCCAGCCGGACAGGGAATTCACCCCTCCACTTT. The chain is built from TRBV6-5 and TRBJ1-6, with 8 nucleotides matching TRBD1. CDR1 is MNHEY and CDR2 is SVGAGI in the germline V gene. The J segment lost 7 bases and the V segment lost 8 bases, leaving 1 base of the junction unmatched. This CDR3 comprises 12 residues.

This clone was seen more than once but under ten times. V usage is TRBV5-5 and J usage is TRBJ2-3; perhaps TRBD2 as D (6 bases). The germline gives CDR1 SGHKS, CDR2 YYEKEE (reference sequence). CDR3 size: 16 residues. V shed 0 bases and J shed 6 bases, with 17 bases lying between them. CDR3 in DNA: TGTGCCAGCAGCTTGGCTACGCGGAATGCGGGGGATACGCAGTATTTT. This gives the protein CASSLATRNAGDTQYF.

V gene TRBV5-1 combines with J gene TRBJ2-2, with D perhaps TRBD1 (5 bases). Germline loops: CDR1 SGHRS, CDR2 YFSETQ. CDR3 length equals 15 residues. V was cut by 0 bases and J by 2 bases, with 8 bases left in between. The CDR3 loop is CASSLGRVNTGELFF. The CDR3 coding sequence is TGCGCCAGCAGCTTGGGCAGGGTAAACACCGGGGAGCTGTTTTTT.

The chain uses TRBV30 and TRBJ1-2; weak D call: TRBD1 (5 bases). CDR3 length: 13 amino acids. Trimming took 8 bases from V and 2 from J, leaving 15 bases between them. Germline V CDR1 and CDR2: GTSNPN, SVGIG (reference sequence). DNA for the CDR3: TGTGCCACCCGGACACAGTTCAACTATGGCTACACCTTC. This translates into CATRTQFNYGYTF.

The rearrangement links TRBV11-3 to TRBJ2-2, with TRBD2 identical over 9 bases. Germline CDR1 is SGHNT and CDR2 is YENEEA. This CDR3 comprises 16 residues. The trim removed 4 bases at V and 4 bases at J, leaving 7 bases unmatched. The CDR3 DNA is TGTGCCAGCAGCTATAGCGGGAGCAAGGGCACCGGGGAGCTGTTTTTT. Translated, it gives CASSYSGSKGTGELFF.

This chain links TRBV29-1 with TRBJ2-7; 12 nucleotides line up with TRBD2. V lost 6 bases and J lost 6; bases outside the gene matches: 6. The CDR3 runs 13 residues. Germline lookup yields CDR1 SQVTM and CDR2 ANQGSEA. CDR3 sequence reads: CSVSASGGGEQYF. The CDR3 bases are TGCAGCGTGTCCGCTAGCGGGGGGGGCGAGCAGTACTTC.

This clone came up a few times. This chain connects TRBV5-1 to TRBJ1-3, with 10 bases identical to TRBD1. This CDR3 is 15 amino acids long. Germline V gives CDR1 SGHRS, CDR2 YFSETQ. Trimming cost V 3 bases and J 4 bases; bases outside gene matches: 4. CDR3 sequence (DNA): TGCGCCAGCAGCTCCCGGACAGGGGGAGGAAACACCATATATTTT. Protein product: CASSSRTGGGNTIYF.

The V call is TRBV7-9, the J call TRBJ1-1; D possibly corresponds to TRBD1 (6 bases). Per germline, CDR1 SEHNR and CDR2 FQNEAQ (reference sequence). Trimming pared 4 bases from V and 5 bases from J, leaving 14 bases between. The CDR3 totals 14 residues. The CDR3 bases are TGTGCCAGCAGCTCACAACAGGGACGGACTGAAGCTTTCTTT. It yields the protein CASSSQQGRTEAFF.